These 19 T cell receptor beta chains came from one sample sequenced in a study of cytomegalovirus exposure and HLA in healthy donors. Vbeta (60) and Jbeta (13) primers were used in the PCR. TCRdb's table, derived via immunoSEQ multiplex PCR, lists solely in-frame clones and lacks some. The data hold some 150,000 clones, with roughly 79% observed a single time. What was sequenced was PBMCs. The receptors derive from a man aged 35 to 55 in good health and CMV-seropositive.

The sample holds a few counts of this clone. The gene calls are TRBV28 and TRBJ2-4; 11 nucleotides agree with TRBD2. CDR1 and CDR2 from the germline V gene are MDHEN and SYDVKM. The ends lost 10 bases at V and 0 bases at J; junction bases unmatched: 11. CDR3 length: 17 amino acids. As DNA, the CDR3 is TGTGCCACCGCTAGCGGGAGGTCCCCTTTAGCCAAAAACATTCAGTACTTC. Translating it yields CATASGRSPLAKNIQYF.

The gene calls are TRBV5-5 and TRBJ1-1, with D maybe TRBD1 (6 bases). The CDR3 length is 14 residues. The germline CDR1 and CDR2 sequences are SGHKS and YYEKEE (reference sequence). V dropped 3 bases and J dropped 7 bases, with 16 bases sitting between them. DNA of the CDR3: TGTGCCAGCAGCTGGGGGCAGGCTCAGGGTGAAGCTTTCTTT. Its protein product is CASSWGQAQGEAFF.

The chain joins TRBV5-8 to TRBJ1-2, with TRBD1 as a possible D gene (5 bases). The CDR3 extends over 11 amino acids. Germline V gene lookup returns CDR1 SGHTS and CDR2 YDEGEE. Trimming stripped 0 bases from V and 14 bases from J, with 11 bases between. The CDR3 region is CASSLGGAGTF. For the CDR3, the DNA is TGTGCCAGCAGCTTGGGTGGCGCAGGGACCTTC. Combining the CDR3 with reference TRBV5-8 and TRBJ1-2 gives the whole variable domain EAGVTQSPTHLIKTRGQQATLRCSPISGHTSVYWYQQALGLGLQFLLWYDEGEERNRGNFPPRFSGRQFPNYSSELNVNALELEDSALYLCASSLGGAGTFGSGTRLTVV.

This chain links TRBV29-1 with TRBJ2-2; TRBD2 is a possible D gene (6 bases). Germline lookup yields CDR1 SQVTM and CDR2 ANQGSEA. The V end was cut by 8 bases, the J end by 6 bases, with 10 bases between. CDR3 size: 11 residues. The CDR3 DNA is TGCAGCACTAGGGAGGCCGGGGAGCTGTTTTTT. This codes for CSTREAGELFF.

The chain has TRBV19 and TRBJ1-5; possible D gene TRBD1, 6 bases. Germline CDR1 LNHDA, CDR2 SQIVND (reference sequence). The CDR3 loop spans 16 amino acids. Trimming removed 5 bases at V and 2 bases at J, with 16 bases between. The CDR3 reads CASSAMGGGGNQPQHF. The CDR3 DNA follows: TGTGCCAGTAGTGCCATGGGGGGGGGCGGCAATCAGCCCCAGCATTTT. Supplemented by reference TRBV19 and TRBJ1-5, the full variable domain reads DGGITQSPKYLFRKEGQNVTLSCEQNLNHDAMYWYRQDPGQGLRLIYYSQIVNDFQKGDIAEGYSVSREKKESFPLTVTSAQKNPTAFYLCASSAMGGGGNQPQHFGDGTRLSIL.

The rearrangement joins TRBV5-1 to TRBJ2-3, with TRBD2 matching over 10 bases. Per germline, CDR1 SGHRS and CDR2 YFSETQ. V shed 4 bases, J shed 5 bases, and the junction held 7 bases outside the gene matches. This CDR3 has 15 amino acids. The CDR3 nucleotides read TGCGCCAGCAGCCTGCTAGCGGGAGTAGTAGATACGCAGTATTTT. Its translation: CASSLLAGVVDTQYF. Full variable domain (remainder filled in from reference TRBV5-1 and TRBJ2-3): KAGVTQTPRYLIKTRGQQVTLSCSPISGHRSVSWYQQTPGQGLQFLFEYFSETQRNKGNFPGRFSGRQFSNSRSEMNVSTLELGDSALYLCASSLLAGVVDTQYFGPGTRLTVL.

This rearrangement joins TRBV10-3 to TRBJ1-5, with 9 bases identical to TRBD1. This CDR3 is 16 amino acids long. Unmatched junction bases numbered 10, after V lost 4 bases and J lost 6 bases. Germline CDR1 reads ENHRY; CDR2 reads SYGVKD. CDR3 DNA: TGTGCCATCAGTGGGACCAACGGGACAGGGATTCAGCCCCAGCATTTT. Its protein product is CAISGTNGTGIQPQHF.

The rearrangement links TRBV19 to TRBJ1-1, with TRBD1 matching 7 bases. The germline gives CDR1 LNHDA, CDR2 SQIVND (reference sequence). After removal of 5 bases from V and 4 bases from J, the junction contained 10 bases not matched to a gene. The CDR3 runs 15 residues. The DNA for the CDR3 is TGTGCCAGTAGTCTCCTCGGGACAGTTGGCACTGAAGCTTTCTTT. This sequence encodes CASSLLGTVGTEAFF. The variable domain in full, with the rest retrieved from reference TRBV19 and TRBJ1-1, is DGGITQSPKYLFRKEGQNVTLSCEQNLNHDAMYWYRQDPGQGLRLIYYSQIVNDFQKGDIAEGYSVSREKKESFPLTVTSAQKNPTAFYLCASSLLGTVGTEAFFGQGTRLTVV.

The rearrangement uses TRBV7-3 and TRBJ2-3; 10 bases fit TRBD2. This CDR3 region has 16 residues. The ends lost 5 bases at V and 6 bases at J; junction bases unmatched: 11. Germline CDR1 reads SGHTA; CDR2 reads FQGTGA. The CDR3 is CASSPYSSGSSDTQYF. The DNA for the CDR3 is TGTGCCAGCAGCCCATACTCTAGCGGGAGCTCGGATACGCAGTATTTT.

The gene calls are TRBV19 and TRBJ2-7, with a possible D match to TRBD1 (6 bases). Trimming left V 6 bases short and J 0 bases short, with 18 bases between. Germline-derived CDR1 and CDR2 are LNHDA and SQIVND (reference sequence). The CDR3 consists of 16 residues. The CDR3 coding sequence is TGTGCCAGTAGCGCACCCGGCAGGGGTAGCTCCTACGAGCAGTACTTC. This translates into CASSAPGRGSSYEQYF.

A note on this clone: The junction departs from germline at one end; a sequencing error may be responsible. The CDR3 is CSSSFWKGASGNTIYF. CDR3 nucleotides: TGTTCCAGCAGCTTCTGGAAGGGGGCTTCTGGAAACACCATATATTTT. The chain carries TRBV7-9 and TRBJ1-3, with TRBD1 identical over 7 bases. The CDR3 consists of 16 residues. Germline CDR1 and CDR2: SEHNR and FQNEAQ (reference sequence). Based on the CDR3 plus reference TRBV7-9 and TRBJ1-3, the full variable domain is DTGVSQNPRHKITKRGQNVTFRCDPISEHNRLYWYRQTLGQGPEFLTYFQNEAQLEKSRLLSDRFSAERPKGSFSTLEIQRTEQGDSAMYLCSSSFWKGASGNTIYFGEGSWLTVV.

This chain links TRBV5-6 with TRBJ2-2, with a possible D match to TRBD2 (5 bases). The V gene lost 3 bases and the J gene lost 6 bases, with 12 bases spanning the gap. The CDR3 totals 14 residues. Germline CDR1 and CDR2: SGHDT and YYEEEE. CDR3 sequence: CASSSVPSSGELFF. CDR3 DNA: TGTGCCAGCAGCTCTGTTCCTAGCTCCGGGGAGCTGTTTTTT.

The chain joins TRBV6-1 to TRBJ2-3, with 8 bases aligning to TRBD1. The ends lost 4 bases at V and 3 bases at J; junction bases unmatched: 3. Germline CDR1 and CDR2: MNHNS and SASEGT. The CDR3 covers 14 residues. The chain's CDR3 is CASSGGQGTDTQYF. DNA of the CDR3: TGTGCCAGCAGTGGAGGACAGGGTACAGATACGCAGTATTTT.

The DNA for the CDR3 is TGTGCCAGCAAGAGTCTGGGACAGGGTAGGTCTGGGGCCAACGTCCTGACTTTC. It is translated as CASKSLGQGRSGANVLTF. The genes are TRBV2 and TRBJ2-6, with 9 positions matching TRBD1. V dropped 7 bases and J dropped 1; count of bases not matched to a gene: 11. This CDR3 is 18 amino acids long. Germline V gene sequence: CDR1 SNHLY, CDR2 FYNNEI.

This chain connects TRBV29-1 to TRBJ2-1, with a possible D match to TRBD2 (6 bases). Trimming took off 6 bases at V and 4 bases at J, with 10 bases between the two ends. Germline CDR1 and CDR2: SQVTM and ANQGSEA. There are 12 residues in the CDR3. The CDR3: CSVGGIYNEQFF. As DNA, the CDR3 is TGCAGCGTAGGCGGGATTTACAATGAGCAGTTCTTC.

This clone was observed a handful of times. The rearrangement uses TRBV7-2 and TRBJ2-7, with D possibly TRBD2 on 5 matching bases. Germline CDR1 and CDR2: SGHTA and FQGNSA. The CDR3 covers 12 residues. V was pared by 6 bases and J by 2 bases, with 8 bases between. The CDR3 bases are TGTGCCAGCAGTATCGGGACCTACGAGCAGTACTTC. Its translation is CASSIGTYEQYF.

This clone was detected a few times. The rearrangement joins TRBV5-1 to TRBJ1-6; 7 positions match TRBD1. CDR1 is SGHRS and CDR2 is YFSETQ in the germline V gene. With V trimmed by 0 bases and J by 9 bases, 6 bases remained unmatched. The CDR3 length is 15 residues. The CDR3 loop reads CASSLEAGGSSPLHF. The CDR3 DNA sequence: TGCGCCAGCAGCTTGGAGGCAGGGGGTAGTTCACCCCTCCACTTT.

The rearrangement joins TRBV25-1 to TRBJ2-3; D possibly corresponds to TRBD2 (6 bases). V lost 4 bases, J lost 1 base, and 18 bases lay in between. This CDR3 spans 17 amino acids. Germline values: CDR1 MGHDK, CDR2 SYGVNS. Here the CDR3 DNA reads TGTGCCAGCAGTGTGGGGGACTGGCTGGGTGGCACAGATACGCAGTATTTT. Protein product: CASSVGDWLGGTDTQYF.

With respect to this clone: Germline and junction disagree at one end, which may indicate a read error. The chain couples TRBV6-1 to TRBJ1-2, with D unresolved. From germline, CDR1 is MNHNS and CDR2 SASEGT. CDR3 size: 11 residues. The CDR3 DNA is TGTGCCAGCAGGGTCTCGGCGGGCTACGCCTTC. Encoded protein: CASRVSAGYAF.